Presented here are 2 T cell receptor beta chains from one specimen sequenced in a study of post-analysis software for immune sequencing data. No antigen has been identified for these receptors. Study results and limitations: Controls showed lower frequencies than patients for five TRBV segments, and TRBV5-6, TRBV5-1 and TRBV20-1 were among these.

Prepared TCR beta cDNA libraries contained unique molecular identifiers. TCRdb redid the calling of the PCR reads with MiXCR, one entry per CDR3 protein. The table lists some 260,000 distinct CDR3 sequences, about 40% of them singletons. Sequencing was done on a sample of blood. The receptors come from a girl aged 10-17 years with multiple sclerosis.

The chain links TRBV14 to TRBJ2-7, with TRBD2 matching over 10 bases. CDR1 and CDR2 from the germline V gene are SGHDN and FVKESK. The V segment lost 1 base and the J segment 4 bases; nucleotides outside the gene matches: 4. CDR3 length equals 15 residues. In nucleotides, the CDR3 is TGTGCCAGCAGCCAAGGCATAGCGGGGGGATACGAGCAGTACTTC. Amino acids: CASSQGIAGGYEQYF.

This clonotype was counted only a few times. The gene calls are TRBV7-9 and TRBJ2-4; 7 bases fit TRBD1. Judging by the DNA end, TRBJ2-5 fits better; the J call may be wrong. This CDR3 is built from 14 residues. Germline CDR1 reads SEHNR; CDR2 reads FQNEAQ (reference sequence). The CDR3 loop reads CASNWDRDQETQYF. DNA of the CDR3: TGTGCCAGCAACTGGGACAGAGACCAAGAGACCCAGTACTTC.